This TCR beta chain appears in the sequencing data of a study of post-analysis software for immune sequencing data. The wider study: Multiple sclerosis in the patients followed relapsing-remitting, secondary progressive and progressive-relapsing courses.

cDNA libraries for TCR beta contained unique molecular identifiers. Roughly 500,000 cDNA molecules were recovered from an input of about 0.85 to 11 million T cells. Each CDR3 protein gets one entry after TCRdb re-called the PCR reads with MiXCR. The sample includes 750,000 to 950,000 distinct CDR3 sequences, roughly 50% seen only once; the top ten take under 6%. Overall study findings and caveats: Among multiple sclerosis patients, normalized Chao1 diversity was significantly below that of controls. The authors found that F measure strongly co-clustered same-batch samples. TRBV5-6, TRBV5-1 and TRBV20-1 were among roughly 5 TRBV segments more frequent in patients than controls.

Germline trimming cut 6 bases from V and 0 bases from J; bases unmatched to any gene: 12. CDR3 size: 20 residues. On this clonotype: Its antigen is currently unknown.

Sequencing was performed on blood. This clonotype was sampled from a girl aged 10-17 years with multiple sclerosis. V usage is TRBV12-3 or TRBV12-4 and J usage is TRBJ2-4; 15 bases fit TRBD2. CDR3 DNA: TGTGCCAGCAGACCCGGGACTAGCGGGGGGAAAGGAGAAGCCAAAAACATTCAGTACTTC. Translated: CASRPGTSGGKGEAKNIQYF.